Only a few counts were recorded for the clone carrying this T cell receptor beta chain. The length of the CDR3 is 13 residues. V lost 8 bases and J 3 bases, leaving 11 bases between the germline ends. The germline V gene has CDR1 MNHEY and CDR2 SVGEGT. This specimen comes from a study of response to subunit inactivated influenza vaccine. TCRdb re-called the RT-PCR reads with MiXCR, one entry per CDR3 protein. In the table there are about 520,000 distinct CDR3 sequences, roughly 7.9% of which are singletons. V gene TRBV6-2 or TRBV6-3 combines with J gene TRBJ2-4; D perhaps matches TRBD2 (6 bases). Specimen: PBMCs from blood, collected roughly 24 months after vaccination. This receptor was identified in a man between 50 and 75 years old who received an inactivated influenza vaccine. The CDR3 nucleotides are TGTGCCAGCGGCGCGGGGCTCAAAAACATTCAGTACTTC. Translated: CASGAGLKNIQYF.